These 29 T cell receptor beta chains came from one sample sequenced in a study of type 1 and type 2 diabetes patients. Amplification started from genomic DNA. A primer set of 30 forward and 13 reverse primers amplified the CDR3. TCRdb independently ran MiXCR on the multiplex PCR reads; one entry per CDR3 protein. The sample shows under 300,000 distinct CDR3 sequences, over 45% of them seen only once. The sequenced material came from peripheral blood mononuclear cells (PBMCs). The receptors derive from a man aged 18-30 years with type 2 diabetes.

This clonotype has just a few counts. This sequence joins TRBV12-3 or TRBV12-4 and TRBJ1-6, with D possibly matching TRBD1 (6 bases). The ends were cut back, 5 bases at V and 7 bases at J, with 21 bases in the middle. This CDR3 comprises 17 residues. The CDR3 DNA sequence: TGTGCCAGCAGTGTGGGCAGGGGCAGGTGGGGAAATTCACCCCTCCACTTT. Translating gives CASSVGRGRWGNSPLHF.

A remark on this clonotype: Relative to the germline gene, one junction end is altered; a read error may explain this. The genes are TRBV7-7 and TRBJ2-5; 8 bases agree with TRBD2. Looked up from germline, CDR1 is SSHAT and CDR2 is FNYEAQ (reference sequence). The CDR3 is 14 residues long. As DNA, the CDR3 is TGTGCTAGCAGCTTAGACTCGGGGGGGGAGACCCAGTACTTC. Translated, it gives CASSLDSGGETQYF.

The chain recombines TRBV27 with TRBJ2-6; D possibly corresponds to TRBD1 (6 bases). V dropped 5 bases and J dropped 6 bases, with 14 bases sitting between them. The CDR3 spans 15 residues. Germline CDR1 and CDR2: MNHEY and SMNVEV (reference sequence). CDR3 in amino acids: CASSDRTDPANVLTF. CDR3 nucleotide sequence: TGTGCCAGCAGTGACCGGACAGACCCGGCCAACGTCCTGACTTTC.

This clonotype showed up just once. The rearrangement links TRBV2 to TRBJ2-5, with TRBD2 matching over 7 bases. Unmatched junction bases numbered 11, after V lost 7 bases and J lost 3 bases. This CDR3 has 15 amino acids. Germline V CDR1 and CDR2: SNHLY, FYNNEI. The CDR3 loop is CASTSSGIGEETQYF. CDR3 in DNA: TGTGCCAGCACGTCCAGCGGGATAGGAGAAGAGACCCAGTACTTC.

As regards this clonotype: Relative to the germline gene, one junction end is altered; a read error may explain this. This chain joins TRBV10-3 and TRBJ2-7, with D possibly TRBD2 on 7 matching bases. Per the germline V gene, CDR1 is ENHRY and CDR2 is SYGVKD. The CDR3 is made up of 15 amino acids. Here the CDR3 reads CASSERGGGLYEQYF. CDR3 DNA: TGTGCCAGCAGTGAACGAGGCGGGGGCCTCTACGAGCAGTACTTC.

The V call is TRBV18, the J call TRBJ2-7, with D possibly TRBD1 on 6 matching bases. The CDR3 contains 14 residues. V was trimmed by 2 bases and J by 6 bases, leaving 14 bases between them. Germline V lookup: CDR1 KGHSH, CDR2 LQKENI. CDR3 DNA sequence: TGTGCCAGCTCACCAGCAGGGGACCCTAGCGAGCAGTACTTC. This encodes CASSPAGDPSEQYF.

In this sample, this clonotype turned up many times. V gene TRBV7-6 combines with J gene TRBJ1-1; no reliable D call. This CDR3 comprises 13 residues. CDR1 is SGHVS, CDR2 FNYEAQ, per germline. Between the trimmed V and J ends, which lost 0 bases and 4 bases, there was a span of 6 bases. The CDR3 nucleotides read TGTGCCAGCAGCTTAGCGCTCGGCACTGAAGCTTTCTTT. Translated: CASSLALGTEAFF.

This clonotype was seen a handful of times. The chain employs TRBV20-1 and TRBJ1-1; 10 bases fit TRBD1. CDR1 is DFQATT and CDR2 is SNEGSKA in the germline V gene (reference sequence). Trimming removed 7 bases from V and 1 base from J; junction bases left unmatched: 6. The CDR3 sequence is 14 residues long. CDR3 bases: TGCAGTGTCACGGACAGGGGGTGGAACACTGAAGCTTTCTTT. Its translation is CSVTDRGWNTEAFF.

The rearrangement links TRBV20-1 to TRBJ2-7; D unresolved. Germline lookup yields CDR1 DFQATT and CDR2 SNEGSKA (reference sequence). This CDR3 region has 14 residues. With 6 bases removed from V and 6 bases from J, the gap between germline ends came to 21 bases. The CDR3 DNA sequence: TGCAGTGCGACCCACCCTAGTGCCTCCCCCGAGCAGTACTTC. Protein: CSATHPSASPEQYF.

The V gene is TRBV29-1, the J gene TRBJ2-1; a weak D match, TRBD1 (6 bases). CDR3 length: 13 residues. From germline, CDR1 is SQVTM and CDR2 ANQGSEA. V gave up 6 bases and J gave up 8 bases, with 17 bases separating them. This CDR3 is CSVETGQLDEQFF. CDR3 nucleotide sequence: TGCAGCGTCGAGACGGGACAACTCGATGAGCAGTTCTTC.

The chain links TRBV7-8 to TRBJ2-7, with a tentative D call TRBD2 (6 bases). CDR3 length: 15 residues. In germline, CDR1 is SGHVS, CDR2 FQNEAQ. Trimming removed 5 bases from V and 3 bases from J, with 17 bases in between. This chain's CDR3 is CASSPPGLQGYEQYF. Written as DNA, the CDR3 is TGTGCCAGCAGCCCCCCGGGACTCCAGGGCTACGAGCAGTACTTC.

The chain couples TRBV4-2 to TRBJ1-6; D gene uncertain. The CDR3 loop spans 13 amino acids. Looked up from germline, CDR1 is LGHNA and CDR2 is YNFKEQ. The V gene lost 7 bases and the J gene lost 0 bases, with 4 bases spanning the gap. As DNA, the CDR3 is TGTGCCAGCATGTTCTCCTATAATTCACCCCTCCACTTT. Protein product: CASMFSYNSPLHF.

The rearrangement uses TRBV12-3 or TRBV12-4 and TRBJ1-1, with a tentative D call TRBD1 (6 bases). CDR3 length: 17 residues. Trimming took off 7 bases at V and 1 base at J, with 22 bases between the two ends. CDR3 sequence reads: CASTQTGPGVRNTEAFF. DNA for the CDR3: TGTGCCAGCACTCAGACAGGCCCAGGCGTGAGGAACACTGAAGCTTTCTTT.

The chain combines TRBV28 with TRBJ2-7; D possibly matches TRBD1 or TRBD2 (5 bases each). V was clipped by 3 bases and J by 6 bases, with 15 bases between them. This CDR3 region has 14 residues. Germline CDR1 and CDR2: MDHEN and SYDVKM. The chain's CDR3 is CASSFGGKRSEQYF. DNA for the CDR3: TGTGCCAGCAGTTTTGGGGGAAAAAGGAGCGAGCAGTACTTC.

This clonotype was detected a few times. The rearrangement joins TRBV7-2 to TRBJ2-1; D gene unclear. With 2 bases removed from V and 9 bases from J, the gap between germline ends came to 8 bases. Germline values: CDR1 SGHTA, CDR2 FQGNSA. CDR3 length: 12 residues. This chain's CDR3 is CASSLTLGEQFF. DNA for the CDR3: TGTGCCAGCAGCTTAACATTAGGTGAGCAGTTCTTC. Looking up the rest from reference TRBV7-2 and TRBJ2-1 gives the full variable domain: GAGVSQSPSNKVTEKGKDVELRCDPISGHTALYWYRQSLGQGLEFLIYFQGNSAPDKSGLPSDRFSAERTGGSVSTLTIQRTQQEDSAVYLCASSLTLGEQFFGPGTRLTVL.

This clonotype came up a few times. The chain couples TRBV27 to TRBJ1-6, with 10 bases that match TRBD1. V was pared by 5 bases and J by 10 bases, with 8 bases of the junction left unmatched. CDR3 length: 15 residues. Looked up from germline, CDR1 is MNHEY and CDR2 is SMNVEV (reference sequence). The CDR3 nucleotides are TGTGCCAGCAGTCCCGGGACAGGGGCAGGCTCACCCCTCCACTTT. Translating gives CASSPGTGAGSPLHF.

This rearrangement joins TRBV20-1 to TRBJ1-2; the D gene is possibly TRBD1 (5 bases). Between the trimmed V and J ends, which lost 3 bases and 7 bases, there was a span of 24 bases. There are 16 residues in the CDR3. CDR1 and CDR2 (germline): DFQATT, SNEGSKA (reference sequence). CDR3 amino acids: CSASGTEGQFSSGYTF. CDR3 nucleotides: TGCAGTGCTAGCGGGACCGAGGGCCAGTTCTCTAGTGGCTACACCTTC.

The V and J genes are TRBV10-1 and TRBJ1-1; D is undetermined. This CDR3 region has 13 residues. Germline CDR1 WNHNN, CDR2 SYGVQD (reference sequence). V was shortened by 3 bases and J by 10 bases, with 15 bases between the two germline ends. CDR3 residues: CASSDRRSNGAFF. The CDR3 nucleotides read TGCGCCAGCAGTGACCGACGGTCAAACGGAGCTTTCTTT.

The chain combines TRBV6-6 with TRBJ2-2; D may match TRBD1 or TRBD2 (5 bases each). CDR1 is MNHNY and CDR2 is SVGAGI in the germline V gene (reference sequence). V was clipped by 8 bases and J by 4 bases, with 14 bases between them. This CDR3 is built from 14 residues. The CDR3 reads CASGSGDPTGELFF. The CDR3 bases are TGTGCCAGCGGATCCGGGGACCCCACCGGGGAGCTGTTTTTT.

The J gene is TRBJ1-5, the V gene TRBV12-3 or TRBV12-4; possibly TRBD1 for D (6 bases). V was clipped by 2 bases and J by 6 bases, with 11 bases between them. This CDR3 comprises 14 residues. CDR3 nucleotides: TGTGCCAGCAGTTTAAATACAGGGCCTCAGCCCCAGCATTTT. This encodes CASSLNTGPQPQHF.

V usage is TRBV20-1 and J usage is TRBJ1-1; no clear D gene. This CDR3 region has 13 residues. CDR1 and CDR2 (germline): DFQATT, SNEGSKA (reference sequence). The V end was cut by 3 bases, the J end by 3 bases, with 11 bases between. The CDR3 is CSASPSRDTEAFF. CDR3 DNA: TGCAGTGCTAGTCCTAGTAGAGACACTGAAGCTTTCTTT.

This clonotype was picked up many times. This chain uses TRBV19 with TRBJ2-7; 10 nucleotides match TRBD2. V lost 8 bases, J lost 4 bases, and 5 bases stayed unmatched. This CDR3 region has 13 residues. Germline lookup yields CDR1 LNHDA and CDR2 SQIVND (reference sequence). CDR3 coding DNA: TGTGCCAGTGGAGCGGGAGGGAGGTACGAGCAGTACTTC. It yields the protein CASGAGGRYEQYF.

The chain is built from TRBV5-1 and TRBJ2-3; TRBD2 agrees at 11 bases. Trimming at V came to 0 bases and at J to 0 bases, leaving 3 bases not matched to a gene. This CDR3 has 17 residues. Germline CDR1 SGHRS, CDR2 YFSETQ. The DNA for the CDR3 is TGCGCCAGCAGCTTGGCTAGGACTAGCGGGAGCACAGATACGCAGTATTTT. Translated: CASSLARTSGSTDTQYF.

The chain carries TRBV14 and TRBJ2-1, with D hard to call. CDR3 length: 15 residues. The germline V gene has CDR1 SGHDN and CDR2 FVKESK. Trimming took off 4 bases at V and 2 bases at J, with 12 bases between the two ends. The DNA for the CDR3 is TGTGCCAGCAGCCGTAACAAGGCCACCTACAATGAGCAGTTCTTC. This gives the protein CASSRNKATYNEQFF.

This clonotype came up many times. This chain connects TRBV2 to TRBJ2-2; 8 nucleotides agree with TRBD1. Germline V gene data show CDR1 as SNHLY and CDR2 as FYNNEI. The CDR3 length is 15 residues. V dropped 2 bases and J dropped 2; count of bases not matched to a gene: 1. The CDR3 sequence is CASSETGGNTGELFF. In DNA, the CDR3 is TGTGCCAGCAGTGAAACAGGGGGTAACACCGGGGAGCTGTTTTTT.

The chain couples TRBV7-9 to TRBJ2-7; D unresolved. The CDR3 consists of 15 residues. Germline V gene data show CDR1 as SEHNR and CDR2 as FQNEAQ (reference sequence). The ends were cut back, 4 bases at V and 0 bases at J, with 13 bases in the middle. The CDR3 is CASSSPGLVSYEQYF. The CDR3 nucleotides read TGTGCCAGCAGCTCACCGGGCCTCGTCTCCTACGAGCAGTACTTC.

The CDR3 sequence: CASSLAEHQPQHF. The DNA for the CDR3 is TGTGCCAGCAGCTTAGCCGAGCACCAGCCCCAGCATTTT. This rearrangement joins TRBV11-2 to TRBJ1-5; D is ambiguous. This CDR3 comprises 13 residues. Trimming pared 1 base from V and 7 bases from J, leaving 8 bases between. The germline V gene has CDR1 SGHAT and CDR2 FQNNGV.

The chain combines TRBV29-1 with TRBJ2-5; TRBD1 agrees at 7 bases. The J call could be wrong; TRBJ2-1 is a better fit for the DNA end. The CDR3 is made up of 13 amino acids. The germline V gene has CDR1 SQVTM and CDR2 ANQGSEA. The CDR3 DNA follows: TGCAGCGTTGATGTAGCAGGGGGCAATGAGCAGTTCTTC. This encodes CSVDVAGGNEQFF.

The sample holds a few counts of this clonotype. CDR3 sequence (DNA): TGTGCCAGCAGTAGGACAGGGGCCTACGAGCAGTACTTC. Translation: CASSRTGAYEQYF. The gene calls are TRBV28 and TRBJ2-7; 9 bases fit TRBD1. The CDR3 has 13 amino acids. Germline-derived CDR1 and CDR2 are MDHEN and SYDVKM. V lost 5 bases, J lost 2 bases, and 1 base stayed unmatched.